These T cell receptor beta chains were read from a single sample in a study of T-cell reconstitution after alpha-beta-depleted transplantation in children. One entry per CDR3 protein, called by TCRdb with MiXCR from the PCR reads. Altogether 500,000 or so distinct CDR3 sequences are present, around a third being singletons, with the ten largest covering around 2.3%. The sample in question was PBMCs from the stem cell graft donor, obtained from the stem cell graft. The receptors were sampled from a human donor who donated a stem cell graft to a child with aplastic anemia. Each CDR3 is given with its conserved first and last residue. The D gene is left open where the match is weak. Not every row has a clone size; where given, it reads once, few, many or a size class.

d_gene	v_gene	j_gene	abundance	CDR3nt	CDR3aa
.	TRBV5-1	TRBJ2-3	.	TGCGCCAGCAGCTCCGCTGGGAGGAGACGCACAGATACGCAGTATTTT	CASSSAGRRRTDTQYF
TRBD1	TRBV18	TRBJ1-2	.	TGTGCCAGCTCACCACCGGACAGGCCCTATGGCTACACCTTC	CASSPPDRPYGYTF
.	TRBV4-1	TRBJ2-5	.	TGTGCCAGGGGCCCCGGGACACCCTTATGGGAGACCCAGTACTTC	CARGPGTPLWETQYF
.	TRBV6-5	TRBJ2-7	.	TGTGCCAGCAGTTACTCGATTATAGGGGGTTCGTACGAGCAGTACTTC	CASSYSIIGGSYEQYF
.	TRBV15	TRBJ1-1	.	TGTGCCACCAGCAGAGATCTAAGGAGTATGAACACTGAAGCTTTCTTT	CATSRDLRSMNTEAFF
.	TRBV11-3	TRBJ2-6	.	TGTGCCAGCAGCTTTTTTCCTGGGGCCAACGTCCTGACTTTC	CASSFFPGANVLTF
TRBD1	TRBV30	TRBJ2-3	.	TGTGCCTGGAGTGTTATAGGGGGCGAAACAGATACGCAGTATTTT	CAWSVIGGETDTQYF
.	TRBV9	TRBJ2-1	.	TGTGCCAGCAGCGGGGGGGGGCCCATACAGTTCTTC	CASSGGGPIQFF
.	TRBV4-2	TRBJ2-1	.	TGTGCCAGCAGCCAAGCCGGGGCCTCCAATGAGCAGTTCTTC	CASSQAGASNEQFF
TRBD2	TRBV18	TRBJ2-3	.	TGTGCCAGCTCACTAGCGGGAGCCGCATCAGATACGCAGTATTTT	CASSLAGAASDTQYF
.	TRBV7-9	TRBJ2-7	few	TGTGCCAGCACTCTAGACGGGTACGAGCAGTACTTC	CASTLDGYEQYF
.	TRBV5-8	TRBJ1-5	few	TGTGCCAGCAGCCGACGACAGGTTAGCAATCAGCCCCAGCATTTT	CASSRRQVSNQPQHF
TRBD1	TRBV15	TRBJ2-5	few	TGTGCCACCAGCAGAGCCGACAGGGGGTCAGAGACCCAGTACTTC	CATSRADRGSETQYF
TRBD2	TRBV19	TRBJ2-3	.	TGTGCCAGTAGTCTTAGGACTAGCTTCACAGATACGCAGTATTTT	CASSLRTSFTDTQYF
TRBD1	TRBV12-3/TRBV12-4	TRBJ2-1	few	TGTGCCAGCAGCCGGACAGGGGGCGCTAGCAATGAGCAGTTCTTC	CASSRTGGASNEQFF
.	TRBV18	TRBJ2-5	.	TGTGCCAGCTCACGGTGGAAAGAGACCCAGTACTTC	CASSRWKETQYF
TRBD2	TRBV20-1	TRBJ2-7	.	TGCAGTGCTGGAACTAGCGGCAACACCTACGAGCAGTACTTC	CSAGTSGNTYEQYF
.	TRBV20-1	TRBJ1-2	few	TGCAGTGCTAAATTAACCACGGGGGGCTATGGCTACACCTTC	CSAKLTTGGYGYTF
.	TRBV13	TRBJ2-1	few	TGTGCCAGCAGCTTAGAAGGCTACTCCTACAATGAGCAGTTCTTC	CASSLEGYSYNEQFF
.	TRBV6-5	TRBJ1-1	.	TGTGCCAGCAGTTACTCCCGGGTGAACACTGAAGCTTTCTTT	CASSYSRVNTEAFF
.	TRBV6-1	TRBJ2-1	few	TGTGCCAGCAGTGGAGGCCCCAATGAGCAGTTCTTC	CASSGGPNEQFF
.	TRBV29-1	TRBJ2-2	.	TGCAGCGTCGGAGGGCCAGGCGGGGAGCTGTTTTTT	CSVGGPGGELFF
TRBD1	TRBV5-5	TRBJ1-2	.	TGTGCCAGCAGCTTGGAAGGGACAGGTCTCTATGGCTACACCTTC	CASSLEGTGLYGYTF
TRBD2	TRBV7-6	TRBJ2-1	.	TGTGCCAGCAGCACACAACATAGCGGGAGGAATATACTCTCCTACAATGAGCAGTTCTTC	CASSTQHSGRNILSYNEQFF
TRBD2	TRBV10-2	TRBJ2-3	few	TGCGCCAGCGAGGATCCAGCGGGAGTGTCAGATACGCAGTATTTT	CASEDPAGVSDTQYF
.	TRBV9	TRBJ1-2	few	TGTGCCAGCAGCGTAGACAATTTCCCTACTAACTATGGCTACACCTTC	CASSVDNFPTNYGYTF
TRBD1	TRBV5-1	TRBJ1-2	.	TGCGCCAGCAGCTTGATGGGACAGGGGGACTTCTATGGCTACACCTTC	CASSLMGQGDFYGYTF
TRBD2	TRBV28	TRBJ2-1	.	TGTGCCAGCAGAATTGGCGGGAGCTACAATGAGCAGTTCTTC	CASRIGGSYNEQFF
TRBD2	TRBV13	TRBJ2-2	few	TGTGCCAGCAGCTCCGGGACTAGGCCGACCGGGGAGCTGTTTTTT	CASSSGTRPTGELFF
.	TRBV20-1	TRBJ2-1	few	TGCAGTGCTAGAGATCTTGGTTTATACAATGAGCAGTTCTTC	CSARDLGLYNEQFF
.	TRBV2	TRBJ2-3	.	TGTGCCAGCAGTGGTAACCCCCCTGGGGGAGATACGCAGTATTTT	CASSGNPPGGDTQYF
TRBD2	TRBV30	TRBJ2-3	.	TGTGCCTGGAGTGGGGTAGCGGGAGTAACAGATACGCAGTATTTT	CAWSGVAGVTDTQYF
TRBD1	TRBV12-3/TRBV12-4	TRBJ2-6	few	TGTGCCAGCAGTCGGCACAGGGGAACTGGGGCCAACGTCCTGACTTTC	CASSRHRGTGANVLTF
TRBD1	TRBV5-1	TRBJ2-5	few	TGCGCCAGCAGCGATACGACAGGGCCGGAGACCCAGTACTTC	CASSDTTGPETQYF
TRBD1	TRBV12-3/TRBV12-4	TRBJ1-5	few	TGTGCCAGCAGCGAAAGGGACAGGGTTAGTCAGCCCCAGCATTTT	CASSERDRVSQPQHF
.	TRBV15	TRBJ2-2	few	TGTGCCACCAGCAGAGATTGGGCCAGCGACACCGGGGAGCTGTTTTTT	CATSRDWASDTGELFF
TRBD1	TRBV20-1	TRBJ1-5	few	TGCAGTGCTAGAGCTATACAGGGGTTTCCTAGCAATCAGCCCCAGCATTTT	CSARAIQGFPSNQPQHF
TRBD1	TRBV9	TRBJ1-1	.	TGTGCCAGCAGCGTTCAGGGGGCACACACTGAAGCTTTCTTT	CASSVQGAHTEAFF
.	TRBV18	TRBJ2-5	few	TGTGCCAGCTCACCGGAGACCGACGCGAGAAAGACCCAGTACTTC	CASSPETDARKTQYF
TRBD1	TRBV29-1	TRBJ1-1	.	TGCAGCGGCACGGCACAGGGGATTGACACTGAAGCTTTCTTT	CSGTAQGIDTEAFF
.	TRBV5-4	TRBJ2-1	few	TGTGCCAGCAGCTTGGCCGGGGCTAGCACTGAGCAGTTCTTC	CASSLAGASTEQFF
.	TRBV5-1	TRBJ1-2	.	TGTGCCAGCAGTTTAGCGGGGTATGGCTACACCTTC	CASSLAGYGYTF